A selection of T cell receptor beta chains follows, all from one sample in a study of T cells in Graves' hyperthyroidism and ophthalmopathy. TCRdb passed the multiplex PCR reads through MiXCR, listing each CDR3 protein once. The profile covers roughly 500,000 distinct CDR3 sequences, with about 16% appearing a single time and about 29% taken by the ten largest. The source material was blood. The receptors derive from a woman aged 30 to 39 with Graves' ophthalmopathy. CDR3s include the opening cysteine and the closing phenylalanine or tryptophan. The D gene is left open where the match is weak. Clone sizes are given selectively: once, few, many, or a class where the clone is expanded.

TRBJ2-1 TRBV20-1 TRBD2 . TGCAGTGCTAGTAGGACTAGCGGGAGCTGGGAGCAGTTCTTC CSASRTSGSWEQFF
TRBJ2-7 TRBV12-3/TRBV12-4 . many TGTGCCAGCAGGACGACAGGAACCTACGAGCAGTACTTC CASRTTGTYEQYF
TRBJ1-2 TRBV28 . many TGTGCCAGCAGTCTCCGGAGAGTTCTCTATGGCTACACCTTC CASSLRRVLYGYTF
TRBJ2-3 TRBV28 TRBD1 many TGTGCCAGCAGTTGGACAGGAAGCACAGATACGCAGTATTTT CASSWTGSTDTQYF
TRBJ1-1 TRBV30 . many TGTGCCTGGATCGGGGGCGAGACTGAAGCTTTCTTT CAWIGGETEAFF
TRBJ1-5 TRBV12-3/TRBV12-4 . many TGTGCCAGCAGCTCACCAATACAGCCCCAGCATTTT CASSSPIQPQHF
TRBJ1-2 TRBV29-1 . few TGCAGCGTTGGTCTGGGTGACTATGGCTACACCTTC CSVGLGDYGYTF
TRBJ2-2 TRBV5-6 . . TGTGCCAGCAGCTTGCTGGGGGCGGGTAACACCGGGGAGCTGTTTTTT CASSLLGAGNTGELFF
TRBJ2-1 TRBV11-2 . many TGTGCCAGCAGCCCCGCCGGAGGGTTGGCCTACAATGAGCAGTTCTTC CASSPAGGLAYNEQFF
TRBJ2-2 TRBV10-1 . many TGCGCCAGCAGTGATAAGGCTTGGGGCACCGGGGAGCTGTTTTTT CASSDKAWGTGELFF
TRBJ2-7 TRBV27 . . TGTGCCAGCAGTCGTATTAGGACCATGGGGGCGATCCTAATTACTGGCGAGCAGTACTTC CASSRIRTMGAILITGEQYF
TRBJ2-7 TRBV6-1 . . TGTGCCAGCATGGGAGACAGCATAACAAACTACGAGCAGTACTTC CASMGDSITNYEQYF
TRBJ2-3 TRBV4-3 TRBD1 many TGCGCCAGCAGCCAACGGGACAGCAGCACAGATACGCAGTATTTT CASSQRDSSTDTQYF
TRBJ2-7 TRBV28 . . TGTGCCAGCAGTACCGTAGTCGTATACGAGCAGTACTTC CASSTVVVYEQYF
TRBJ2-2 TRBV4-2 . . TGTGCCAGCAGCTACAGACTAACTACTGGGGAGCTGTTTTTT CASSYRLTTGELFF
TRBJ1-1 TRBV20-1 . few TGCAGTGCTTCGTACACTGAAGCTTTCTTT CSASYTEAFF
TRBJ1-1 TRBV11-1 . many TGTGCCAGCAGCCGTGAGGACGAGCTCTCTGAAGCTTTCTTT CASSREDELSEAFF
TRBJ1-5 TRBV20-1 TRBD1 few TGCAGTGCCAAACCGGGACAGGGGACCGGTCAGCCCCAGCATTTT CSAKPGQGTGQPQHF
TRBJ2-4 TRBV19 . . TGTGCCAGTAGTTCCTCCATTGCCAAAAACATTCAGTACTTC CASSSSIAKNIQYF
TRBJ2-3 TRBV20-1 . many TGCAGTGCCCGTTTGATCGGAACGGCGCAGTATTTT CSARLIGTAQYF
TRBJ2-5 TRBV6-1 TRBD2 many TGTGCCAGCAGTGAAGCGCGCCCAGCGGGACCTTATGAGTACTTC CASSEARPAGPYEYF
TRBJ2-3 TRBV7-3 TRBD1 . TGTGCCAGCAGCTCCTTAAGGGGGCTCAGGCCAGATACGCAGTATTTT CASSSLRGLRPDTQYF
TRBJ2-1 TRBV19 TRBD2 once TGTGCCAGTAGTATGGGACTAGCGGGGCGGGAGCAGTTCTTC CASSMGLAGREQFF
TRBJ2-1 TRBV5-5 TRBD2 many TGTGCCAGCACCCGCAGGGCGGGAGGGCCGGGTTACAATGAGCAGTTCTTC CASTRRAGGPGYNEQFF
TRBJ2-1 TRBV27 . many TGTGCCAGCAGTGGCGACACTGCCCATCGTAATGAGCAGTTCTTC CASSGDTAHRNEQFF
TRBJ2-5 TRBV7-2 . few TGTGCCAGCAGCCCTACTTCCTACAGGGTGAGGGAGACCCAGTACTTC CASSPTSYRVRETQYF
TRBJ1-4 TRBV12-3/TRBV12-4 . many TGTGCCAGCAGTTTAATTGTAGGGGTTAATGAAAAACTGTTTTTT CASSLIVGVNEKLFF
TRBJ2-7 TRBV29-1 TRBD2 once TGCAGCGAAACCGGGACTAGCAGTTACGAGCAGTACTTC CSETGTSSYEQYF
TRBJ2-4 TRBV2 . many TGTGCCAGCAGTGAACTCAGACAGCAAAACATTCAGTACTTC CASSELRQQNIQYF
TRBJ1-2 TRBV20-1 . many TGCAGTGCTAGGAACCGGGACTATGGCTACACCTTC CSARNRDYGYTF
TRBJ1-1 TRBV6-1 . many TGTGCCAGCAGCGGACTGGAACCTGAAGCTTTCTTT CASSGLEPEAFF
TRBJ2-3 TRBV14 . few TGTGCCAGCAGCCAAGAGGAACCGGGGGTGGGAGCCAAGGACTTCACAGATACGCAGTATTTT CASSQEEPGVGAKDFTDTQYF
TRBJ2-7 TRBV19 . . TGTGCCAGTACCCCTCCTGGGGCCGGCTCCTACGAGCAGTACTTC CASTPPGAGSYEQYF
TRBJ2-2 TRBV28 . many TGTGCCACCAAGGTTCAGGCGGTTGGGGTCGGGGAGCTGTTTTTT CATKVQAVGVGELFF
TRBJ2-1 TRBV13 TRBD2 many TGTGCCAGCAGCCCCGAGACTAGCGGGATATACAATGAGCAGTTCTTC CASSPETSGIYNEQFF
TRBJ1-1 TRBV9 . many TGTGCCAGCAGCGTAGTATCCATTATGAACACTGAAGCTTTCTTT CASSVVSIMNTEAFF
TRBJ2-5 TRBV10-1 TRBD1 once TGCGCCAGCAGCCGGGACAGTGTTTTTGGGACCCAGTACTTC CASSRDSVFGTQYF
TRBJ2-1 TRBV7-9 . . TGTGCCTCGTGTGAAGGACTCACCTACAATGAGCAGTTCTTC CASCEGLTYNEQFF
TRBJ2-3 TRBV20-1 TRBD2 . TGCAGTGCAGTTGGGGCTAGCGGGAGGGCCAATAGGTTAGATACGCAGTATTTT CSAVGASGRANRLDTQYF
TRBJ1-5 TRBV20-1 . many TGCAGTGCTAGAAGGCCAGGTCGGCTTGATCAGCCCCAGCATTTT CSARRPGRLDQPQHF
TRBJ1-2 TRBV28 . few TGTGCCAGCAGTTTTTCTTCAGGAGCTAACTATGGCTACACCTTC CASSFSSGANYGYTF